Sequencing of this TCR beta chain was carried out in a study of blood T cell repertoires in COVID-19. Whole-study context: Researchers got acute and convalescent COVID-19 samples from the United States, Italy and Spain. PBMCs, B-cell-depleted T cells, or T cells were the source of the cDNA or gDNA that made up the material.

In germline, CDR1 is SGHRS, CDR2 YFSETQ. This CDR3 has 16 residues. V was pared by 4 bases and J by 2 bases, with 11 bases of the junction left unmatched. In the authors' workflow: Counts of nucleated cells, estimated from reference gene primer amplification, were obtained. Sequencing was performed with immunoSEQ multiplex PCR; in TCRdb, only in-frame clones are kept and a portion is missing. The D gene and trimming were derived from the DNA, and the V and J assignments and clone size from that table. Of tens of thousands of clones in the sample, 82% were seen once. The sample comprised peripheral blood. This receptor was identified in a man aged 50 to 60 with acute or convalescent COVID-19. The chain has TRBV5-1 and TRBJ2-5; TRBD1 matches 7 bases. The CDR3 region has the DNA TGCGCCAGCAGCGAACCTCGGACAGGAGGACAAGAGACCCAGTACTTC. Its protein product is CASSEPRTGGQETQYF.